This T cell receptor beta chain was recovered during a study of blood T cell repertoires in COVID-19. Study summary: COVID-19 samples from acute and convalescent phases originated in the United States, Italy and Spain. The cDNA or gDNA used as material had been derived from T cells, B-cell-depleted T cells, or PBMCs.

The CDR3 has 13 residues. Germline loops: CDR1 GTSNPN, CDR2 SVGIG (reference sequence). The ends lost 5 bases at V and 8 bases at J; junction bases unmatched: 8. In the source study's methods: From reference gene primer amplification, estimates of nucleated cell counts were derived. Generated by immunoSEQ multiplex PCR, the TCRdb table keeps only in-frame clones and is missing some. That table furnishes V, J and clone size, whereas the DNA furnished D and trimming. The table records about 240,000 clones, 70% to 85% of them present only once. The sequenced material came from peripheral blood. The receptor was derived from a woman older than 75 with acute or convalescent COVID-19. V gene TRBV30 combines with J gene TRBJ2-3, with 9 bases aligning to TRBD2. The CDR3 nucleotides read TGTGCCTGGTCTAGCGGGGCCTCAGGTACGCAGTATTTT. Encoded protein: CAWSSGASGTQYF.